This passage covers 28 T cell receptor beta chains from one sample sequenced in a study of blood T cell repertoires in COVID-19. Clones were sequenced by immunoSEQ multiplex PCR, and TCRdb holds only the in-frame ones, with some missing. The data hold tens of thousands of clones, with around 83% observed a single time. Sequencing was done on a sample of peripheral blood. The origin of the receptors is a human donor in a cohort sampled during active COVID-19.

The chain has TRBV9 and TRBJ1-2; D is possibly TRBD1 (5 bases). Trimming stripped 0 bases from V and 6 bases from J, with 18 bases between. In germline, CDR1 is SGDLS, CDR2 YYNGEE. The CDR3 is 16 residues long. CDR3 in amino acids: CASSVANLDSPDGYTF. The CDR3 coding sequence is TGTGCCAGCAGCGTAGCCAATTTAGACAGCCCCGATGGCTACACCTTC.

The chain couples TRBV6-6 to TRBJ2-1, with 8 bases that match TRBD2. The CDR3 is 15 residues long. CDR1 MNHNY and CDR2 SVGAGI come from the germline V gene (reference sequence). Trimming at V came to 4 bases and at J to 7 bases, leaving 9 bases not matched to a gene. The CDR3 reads CASSFLAGLGNEQFF. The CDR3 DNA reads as TGTGCCAGCAGTTTCTTAGCGGGATTAGGGAATGAGCAGTTCTTC.

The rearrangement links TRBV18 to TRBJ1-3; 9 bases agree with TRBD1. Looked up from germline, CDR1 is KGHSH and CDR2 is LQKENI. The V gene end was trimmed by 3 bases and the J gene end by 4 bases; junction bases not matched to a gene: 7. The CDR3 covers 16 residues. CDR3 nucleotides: TGTGCCAGCTCACCCGAGGGACAGGGCCTCGGAAACACCATATATTTT. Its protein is CASSPEGQGLGNTIYF.

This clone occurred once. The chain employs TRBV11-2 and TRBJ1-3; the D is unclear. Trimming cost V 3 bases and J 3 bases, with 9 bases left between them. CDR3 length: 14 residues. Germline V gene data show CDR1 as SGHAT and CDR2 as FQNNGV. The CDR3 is CASSLVANGNTIYF. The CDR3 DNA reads TGTGCCAGCAGCTTGGTGGCAAATGGAAACACCATATATTTT.

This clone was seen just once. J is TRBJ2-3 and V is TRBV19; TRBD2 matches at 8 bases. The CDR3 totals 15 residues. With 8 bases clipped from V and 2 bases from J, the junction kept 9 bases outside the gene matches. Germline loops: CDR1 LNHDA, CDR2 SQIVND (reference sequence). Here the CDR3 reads CASSGSGILTDTQYF. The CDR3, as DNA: TGTGCCAGTTCCGGTAGCGGGATCCTCACAGATACGCAGTATTTT.

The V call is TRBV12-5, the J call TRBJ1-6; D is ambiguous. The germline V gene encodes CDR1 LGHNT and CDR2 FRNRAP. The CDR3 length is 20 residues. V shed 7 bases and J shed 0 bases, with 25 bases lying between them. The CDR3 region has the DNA TGTGCTAGTGCCGATACCCCCCTGGGCTTTGGAGGCTCCTATAATTCACCCCTCCACTTT. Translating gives CASADTPLGFGGSYNSPLHF.

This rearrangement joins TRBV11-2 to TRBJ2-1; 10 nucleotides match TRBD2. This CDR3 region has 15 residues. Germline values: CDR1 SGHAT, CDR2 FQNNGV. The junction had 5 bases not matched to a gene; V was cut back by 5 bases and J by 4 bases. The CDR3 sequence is CASSLAGVGYNEQFF. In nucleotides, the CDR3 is TGTGCCAGCAGCCTAGCGGGAGTCGGTTACAATGAGCAGTTCTTC.

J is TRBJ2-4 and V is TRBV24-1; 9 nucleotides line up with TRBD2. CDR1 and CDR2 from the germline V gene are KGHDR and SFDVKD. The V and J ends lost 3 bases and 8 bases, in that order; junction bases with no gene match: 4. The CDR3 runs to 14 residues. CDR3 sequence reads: CATSDMAGGDIQYF. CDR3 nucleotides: TGTGCCACCAGTGATATGGCGGGAGGGGACATTCAGTACTTC.

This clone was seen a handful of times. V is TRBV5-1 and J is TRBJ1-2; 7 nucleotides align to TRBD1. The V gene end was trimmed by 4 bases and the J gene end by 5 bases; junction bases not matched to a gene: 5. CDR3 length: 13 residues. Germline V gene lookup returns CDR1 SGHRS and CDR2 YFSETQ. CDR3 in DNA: TGCGCCAGCAGCCCGCCGGGACAGTATGGCTACACCTTC. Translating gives CASSPPGQYGYTF.

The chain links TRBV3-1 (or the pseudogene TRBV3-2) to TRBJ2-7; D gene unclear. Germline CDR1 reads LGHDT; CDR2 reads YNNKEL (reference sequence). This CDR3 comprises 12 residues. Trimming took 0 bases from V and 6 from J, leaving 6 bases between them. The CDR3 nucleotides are TGTGCCAGCAGCCAAGACCCCAGCGAGCAGTACTTC. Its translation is CASSQDPSEQYF.

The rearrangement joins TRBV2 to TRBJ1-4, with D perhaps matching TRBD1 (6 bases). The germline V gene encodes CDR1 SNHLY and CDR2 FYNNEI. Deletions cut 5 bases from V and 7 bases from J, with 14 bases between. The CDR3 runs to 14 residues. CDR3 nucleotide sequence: TGTGCCAGCAGTACCCTCGGACAGATTGAAAAACTGTTTTTT. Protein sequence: CASSTLGQIEKLFF.

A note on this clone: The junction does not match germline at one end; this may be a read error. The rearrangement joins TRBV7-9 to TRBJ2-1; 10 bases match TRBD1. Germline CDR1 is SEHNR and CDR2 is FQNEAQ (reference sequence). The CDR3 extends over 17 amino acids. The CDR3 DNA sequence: TGTGCCAGCAGCCTAGCCGTGGGACAGGGGTTATACAATGAGCAGTTCTTC. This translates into CASSLAVGQGLYNEQFF.

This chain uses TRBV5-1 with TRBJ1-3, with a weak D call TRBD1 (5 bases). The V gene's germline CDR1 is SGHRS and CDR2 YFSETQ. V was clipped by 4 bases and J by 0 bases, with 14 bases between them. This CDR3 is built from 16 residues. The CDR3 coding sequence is TGCGCCAGCAGCCCCTCCGCGGGGCTCTCTGGAAACACCATATATTTT. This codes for CASSPSAGLSGNTIYF.

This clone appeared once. CDR3: CASSPYRGYNEKLFF. In DNA form, the CDR3 reads TGTGCCAGCAGCCCGTACAGGGGTTATAATGAAAAACTGTTTTTT. This rearrangement joins TRBV7-9 to TRBJ1-4; 7 nucleotides match TRBD1. CDR3 size: 15 residues. Germline values: CDR1 SEHNR, CDR2 FQNEAQ (reference sequence). With 5 bases clipped from V and 4 bases from J, the junction kept 7 bases outside the gene matches.

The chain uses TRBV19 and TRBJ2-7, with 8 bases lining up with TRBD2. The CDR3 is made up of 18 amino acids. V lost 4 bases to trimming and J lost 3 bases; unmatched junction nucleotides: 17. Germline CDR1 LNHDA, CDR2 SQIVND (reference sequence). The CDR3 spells CASSTPTAGTGGVYEQYF. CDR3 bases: TGTGCCAGTAGTACCCCTACCGCCGGGACCGGGGGGGTCTACGAGCAGTACTTC.

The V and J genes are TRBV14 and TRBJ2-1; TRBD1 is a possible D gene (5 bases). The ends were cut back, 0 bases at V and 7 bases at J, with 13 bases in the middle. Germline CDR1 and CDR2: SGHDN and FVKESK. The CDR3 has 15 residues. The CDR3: CASSQDQGSRNEQFF. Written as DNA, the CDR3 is TGTGCCAGCAGCCAAGATCAGGGTTCAAGGAATGAGCAGTTCTTC.

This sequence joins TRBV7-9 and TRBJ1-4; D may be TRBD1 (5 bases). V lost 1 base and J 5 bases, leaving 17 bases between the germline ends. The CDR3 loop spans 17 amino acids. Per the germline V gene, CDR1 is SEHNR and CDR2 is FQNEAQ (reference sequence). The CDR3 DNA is TGTGCCAGCAGCTTAGGGGGCCGGGCGCAAAGGAATGAAAAACTGTTTTTT. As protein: CASSLGGRAQRNEKLFF.

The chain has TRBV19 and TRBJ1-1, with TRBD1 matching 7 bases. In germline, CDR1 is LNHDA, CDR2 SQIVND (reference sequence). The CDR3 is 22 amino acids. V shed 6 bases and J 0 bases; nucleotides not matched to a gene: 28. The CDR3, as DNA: TGTGCCAGTAGACACCCCCCTATTAGAGGGGGGACAGTCCCTATGATGAACACTGAAGCTTTCTTT. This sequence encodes CASRHPPIRGGTVPMMNTEAFF.

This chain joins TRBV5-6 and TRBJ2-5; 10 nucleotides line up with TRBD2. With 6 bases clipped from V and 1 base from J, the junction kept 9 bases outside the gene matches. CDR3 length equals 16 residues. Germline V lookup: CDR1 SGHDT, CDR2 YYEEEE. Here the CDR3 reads CASTQEWTSGQETQYF. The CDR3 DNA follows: TGTGCCAGCACCCAAGAATGGACTAGCGGCCAAGAGACCCAGTACTTC.

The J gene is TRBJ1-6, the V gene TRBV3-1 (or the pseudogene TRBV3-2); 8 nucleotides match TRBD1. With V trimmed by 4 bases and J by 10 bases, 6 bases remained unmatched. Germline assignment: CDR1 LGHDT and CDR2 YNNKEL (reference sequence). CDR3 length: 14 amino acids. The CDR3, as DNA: TGTGCCAGCAGCCTTACAGGGGGGGAGTCACCCCTCCACTTT. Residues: CASSLTGGESPLHF.

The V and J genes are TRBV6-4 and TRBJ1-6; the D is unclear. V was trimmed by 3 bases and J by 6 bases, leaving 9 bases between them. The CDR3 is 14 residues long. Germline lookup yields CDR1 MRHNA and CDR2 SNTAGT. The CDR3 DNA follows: TGTGCCAGCAGTGAAGAGGGCGCTAATTCACCCCTCCACTTT. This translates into CASSEEGANSPLHF.

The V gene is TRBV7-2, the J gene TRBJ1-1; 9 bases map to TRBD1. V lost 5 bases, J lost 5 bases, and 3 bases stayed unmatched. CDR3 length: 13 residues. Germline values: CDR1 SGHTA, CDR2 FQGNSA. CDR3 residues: CASSRDRGTEAFF. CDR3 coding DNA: TGTGCCAGCAGCCGAGACAGGGGGACTGAAGCTTTCTTT. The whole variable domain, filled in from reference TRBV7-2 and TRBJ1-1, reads GAGVSQSPSNKVTEKGKDVELRCDPISGHTALYWYRQSLGQGLEFLIYFQGNSAPDKSGLPSDRFSAERTGGSVSTLTIQRTQQEDSAVYLCASSRDRGTEAFFGQGTRLTVV.

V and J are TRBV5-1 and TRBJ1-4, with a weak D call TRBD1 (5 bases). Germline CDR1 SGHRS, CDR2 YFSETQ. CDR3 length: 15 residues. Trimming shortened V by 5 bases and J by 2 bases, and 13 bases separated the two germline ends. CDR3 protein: CASRVEGRTNEKLFF. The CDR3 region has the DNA TGCGCCAGCAGGGTGGAGGGGCGGACTAATGAAAAACTGTTTTTT.

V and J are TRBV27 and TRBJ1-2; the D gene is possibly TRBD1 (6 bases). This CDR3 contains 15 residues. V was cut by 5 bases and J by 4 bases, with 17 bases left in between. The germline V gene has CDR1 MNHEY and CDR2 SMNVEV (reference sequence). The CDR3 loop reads CASSPRLQGSYGYTF. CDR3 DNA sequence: TGTGCCAGCAGTCCTCGCCTACAGGGTAGCTATGGCTACACCTTC.

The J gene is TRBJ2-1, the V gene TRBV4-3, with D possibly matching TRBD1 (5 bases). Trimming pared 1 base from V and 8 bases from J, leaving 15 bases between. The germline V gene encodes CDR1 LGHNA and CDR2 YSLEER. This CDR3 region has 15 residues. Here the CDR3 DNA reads TGCGCCAGCAGCCAAGCGTCCGCAGGGCTCGATGAGCAGTTCTTC. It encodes CASSQASAGLDEQFF.

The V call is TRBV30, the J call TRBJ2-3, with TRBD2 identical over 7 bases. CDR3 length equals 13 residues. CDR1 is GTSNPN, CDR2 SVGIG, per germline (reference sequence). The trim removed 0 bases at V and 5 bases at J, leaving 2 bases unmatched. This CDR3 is CAWSVQRGDTQYF. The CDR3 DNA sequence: TGTGCCTGGAGTGTCCAGCGGGGAGATACGCAGTATTTT.

This chain's CDR3 is CASSLRRSLLETQYF. As DNA, the CDR3 is TGTGCCAGCAGCTTACGTCGCAGTCTTCTAGAGACCCAGTACTTC. V gene TRBV7-9 combines with J gene TRBJ2-5; D remains ambiguous. V dropped 2 bases and J dropped 4 bases, with 14 bases sitting between them. This CDR3 has 15 amino acids. Germline CDR1 and CDR2: SEHNR and FQNEAQ (reference sequence).

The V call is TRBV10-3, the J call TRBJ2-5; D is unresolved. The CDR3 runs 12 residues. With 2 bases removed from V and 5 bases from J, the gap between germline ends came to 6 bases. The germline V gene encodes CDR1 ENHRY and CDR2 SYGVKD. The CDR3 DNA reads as TGTGCCATCAGTGAGCTCCGGGAGACCCAGTACTTC. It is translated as CAISELRETQYF.